This TCR beta chain stems from a study of shared clonotypes between healthy human individuals. For the study at large: The donor group consisted of two women and a few men, aged 18 to 49.

Trimming shortened V by 3 bases and J by 8 bases, and 10 bases separated the two germline ends. CDR1 and CDR2 from the germline V gene are MDHEN and SYDVKM. The CDR3 runs 12 residues. As handled by the study authors: There were no quality scores in the junction-only immunoSEQ sequences, so filtering differed. Clones were read by immunoSEQ multiplex PCR, and TCRdb kept only the in-frame ones, dropping some. Clonal size and the V and J genes are those of that table, whereas D and trimming came from the DNA. The sample carries about 1 million clones, 75% to 85% recorded once. The sequence derives from a man aged 18 to 30 in good health. Some clones in this sample may be carry-over from other donors' samples. The chain is built from TRBV28 and TRBJ1-2; D gene ambiguous. Input material: memory CD4+ T cells from PBMCs. The subset is: CD45RA-negative fraction. CDR3 region: CASSFPPGGYTF. The DNA for the CDR3 is TGTGCCAGCAGTTTCCCCCCTGGGGGCTACACCTTC.